One sample yielded the 18 T cell receptor beta chains listed below, sequenced in a study of blood T cell repertoires in COVID-19. The table came from immunoSEQ multiplex PCR; TCRdb's copy has only in-frame clones and leaves some out. The data show 150,000 or so clones, 84% seen once. Sequences were obtained from peripheral blood. The receptors shown here come from a man aged 35-49 years who had recovered from COVID-19.

The gene calls are TRBV19 and TRBJ1-5, with a possible D match to TRBD1 (5 bases). The CDR3 runs to 10 residues. Trimming took 10 bases from V and 6 from J, leaving 7 bases between them. Germline CDR1 LNHDA, CDR2 SQIVND (reference sequence). CDR3 residues: CAIGGQPQHF. Here the CDR3 DNA reads TGTGCCATCGGGGGTCAGCCCCAGCATTTT.

V usage is TRBV4-3 and J usage is TRBJ2-4; maybe TRBD1 (6 bases). There are 15 residues in the CDR3. CDR1 and CDR2 from the germline V gene are LGHNA and YSLEER. V lost 0 bases, J lost 6 bases, and 12 bases lay in between. This chain's CDR3 is CASSQDQRRGNIQYF. DNA for the CDR3: TGCGCCAGCAGCCAAGATCAACGCAGGGGAAACATTCAGTACTTC.

This clone was seen once. The CDR3 reads CASSQDYDRNYGYTF. CDR3 sequence (DNA): TGTGCCAGCAGCCAAGATTACGACAGGAACTATGGCTACACCTTC. The chain employs TRBV4-2 and TRBJ1-2; weak D call: TRBD1 (6 bases). In germline, CDR1 is LGHNA, CDR2 YNFKEQ. The ends were cut back, 0 bases at V and 2 bases at J, with 10 bases in the middle. CDR3 length equals 15 residues.

V is TRBV28 and J is TRBJ2-1; 10 positions agree with TRBD2. CDR1 and CDR2 (germline): MDHEN, SYDVKM. This CDR3 spans 15 amino acids. V shed 1 base, J shed 13 bases, and the junction held 10 bases outside the gene matches. The CDR3 coding sequence is TGTGCCAGCAGTTTATCCGGGACTAGCGATCCAGTACAGTTCTTC. This gives the protein CASSLSGTSDPVQFF.

V usage is TRBV29-1 and J usage is TRBJ2-1; tentatively, D is TRBD2 (6 bases). CDR1 SQVTM and CDR2 ANQGSEA come from the germline V gene. V lost 3 bases and J lost 3, with 21 bases in between. The length of the CDR3 is 17 residues. CDR3 region: CSVDGGPKPDIYNEQFF. CDR3 nucleotide sequence: TGCAGCGTTGACGGAGGGCCAAAACCGGATATCTACAATGAGCAGTTCTTC.

This clone was picked up one time. The chain links TRBV3-1 (or the pseudogene TRBV3-2) to TRBJ1-3; D uncertain. The V and J ends lost 0 bases and 4 bases respectively, with 13 bases between them. CDR1 LGHDT and CDR2 YNNKEL come from the germline V gene (reference sequence). The CDR3 spans 16 residues. For the CDR3, the DNA is TGTGCCAGCAGCCAAGAGTACAGCGGGTTGGGAAACACCATATATTTT. Translation: CASSQEYSGLGNTIYF.

The V gene is TRBV25-1, the J gene TRBJ1-6; TRBD1 might be the D (6 bases). Trimming removed 3 bases at V and 3 bases at J, with 12 bases between. From germline, CDR1 is MGHDK and CDR2 SYGVNS. This CDR3 contains 16 residues. CDR3 sequence reads: CASSDPARGYNSPLHF. In DNA form, the CDR3 reads TGTGCCAGCAGTGACCCCGCCAGGGGCTATAATTCACCCCTCCACTTT.

This clone came up once. The chain uses TRBV11-3 and TRBJ1-2; TRBD1 agrees at 7 bases. CDR1 is SGHNT and CDR2 is YENEEA in the germline V gene. The CDR3 consists of 15 residues. V was pared by 3 bases and J by 0 bases, with 4 bases of the junction left unmatched. The CDR3 coding sequence is TGTGCCAGCAGCTTGGGACAGAGGACTAACTATGGCTACACCTTC. Amino acid sequence: CASSLGQRTNYGYTF.

The chain couples TRBV5-6 to TRBJ1-1; 7 nucleotides match TRBD1. The CDR3 consists of 16 residues. The germline V gene encodes CDR1 SGHDT and CDR2 YYEEEE. V was pared by 0 bases and J by 0 bases, with 5 bases of the junction left unmatched. CDR3 coding DNA: TGTGCCAGCAGCTTGGAGACAGGGAATATGAACACTGAAGCTTTCTTT. Its translation: CASSLETGNMNTEAFF.

This clone has at least ten counts. V gene TRBV18 combines with J gene TRBJ1-6, with D possibly being TRBD1 (6 bases). Germline V gene data show CDR1 as KGHSH and CDR2 as LQKENI. The CDR3 is 15 residues long. Between the trimmed V and J ends, which lost 3 bases and 8 bases, there was a span of 14 bases. Written as DNA, the CDR3 is TGTGCCAGCTCACCGCGGGAGGGGGAGCATTCACCCCTCCACTTT. Its translation is CASSPREGEHSPLHF.

The V call is TRBV9, the J call TRBJ2-3, with D possibly matching TRBD1 (6 bases). Between the trimmed V and J ends, which lost 0 bases and 1 base, there was a span of 9 bases. The CDR3 consists of 15 residues. Germline assignment: CDR1 SGDLS and CDR2 YYNGEE. CDR3 loop: CASSVGQGRTDTQYF. The CDR3 bases are TGTGCCAGCAGCGTAGGGCAGGGGCGCACAGATACGCAGTATTTT.

The chain has TRBV6-4 and TRBJ2-3, with D unclear. Germline loops: CDR1 MRHNA, CDR2 SNTAGT. CDR3 length: 13 amino acids. Trimming cost V 0 bases and J 2 bases, with 3 bases left between them. In nucleotides, the CDR3 is TGTGCCAGCAGTGACTCCAACACAGATACGCAGTATTTT. Translating gives CASSDSNTDTQYF.

This clone is medium-sized within its sample. V is TRBV12-3 or TRBV12-4 and J is TRBJ1-1; D is unresolved. V was shortened by 2 bases and J by 7 bases, with 11 bases between the two germline ends. There are 13 residues in the CDR3. The CDR3 region is CASSLNPASEAFF. The DNA of the CDR3 is TGTGCCAGCAGTTTAAACCCCGCCAGTGAAGCTTTCTTT.

V gene TRBV28 combines with J gene TRBJ2-5; a possible D gene is TRBD2 (6 bases). V shed 5 bases and J shed 0 bases, with 13 bases lying between them. CDR1 is MDHEN and CDR2 is SYDVKM in the germline V gene. The CDR3 is 15 amino acids. CDR3 in amino acids: CASSAGRLYQETQYF. The CDR3 DNA reads as TGTGCCAGCAGTGCGGGACGGTTGTACCAAGAGACCCAGTACTTC.

The chain carries TRBV5-4 and TRBJ2-1, with D perhaps matching TRBD2 (6 bases). Germline loops: CDR1 SGHNT, CDR2 YYREEE (reference sequence). This CDR3 comprises 14 residues. The ends were cut back, 0 bases at V and 7 bases at J, with 11 bases in the middle. CDR3 nucleotide sequence: TGTGCCAGCAGCTTGGTTGGGAGGAGAAATGAGCAGTTCTTC. Residues: CASSLVGRRNEQFF. The complete variable domain, with remaining parts taken from reference TRBV5-4 and TRBJ2-1, reads ETGVTQSPTHLIKTRGQQVTLRCSSQSGHNTVSWYQQALGQGPQFIFQYYREEENGRGNFPPRFSGLQFPNYSSELNVNALELDDSALYLCASSLVGRRNEQFFGPGTRLTVL.

The chain recombines TRBV6-2 or TRBV6-3 with TRBJ2-7; TRBD1 matches at 8 bases. Germline CDR1 and CDR2: MNHEY and SVGEGT. There are 13 residues in the CDR3. J was trimmed by 5 bases and V by 2 bases; bases with no gene match: 2. CDR3 DNA sequence: TGTGCCAGCAGTTACGCAGGGGGCCACGAGCAGTACTTC. Translating gives CASSYAGGHEQYF.

This rearrangement joins TRBV21-1 to TRBJ2-3; the table calls TRBD1, which could not be checked here. TRBV21-1 is shown as a pseudogene. This CDR3 contains 15 residues. The DNA of the CDR3 is TGTGCCAGCAGCGGGCACCAACCTCGCACAGATACGCAGTATTTT. As protein: CASSGHQPRTDTQYF.

This rearrangement joins TRBV9 to TRBJ2-7; maybe TRBD2 (6 bases). Germline V CDR1 and CDR2: SGDLS, YYNGEE. This CDR3 has 13 amino acids. Trimming took 2 bases from V and 3 from J, leaving 9 bases between them. The CDR3 loop reads CASSVGTHYEQYF. The DNA of the CDR3 is TGTGCCAGCAGCGTCGGGACTCACTACGAGCAGTACTTC.